This T cell receptor beta chain originates from a study of T cell responses to AZD1222 COVID-19 vaccine. Background on the study: Whether given at about 4 or about 12 weeks, second doses were pooled.

TCRdb's table, derived via immunoSEQ multiplex PCR, lists solely in-frame clones and lacks some. The sample gives 140,000 to 150,000 clones, about nine tenths of which show up once; 1.7% is in the top ten. CDR3 length: 16 residues. CDR1 SGHDT and CDR2 YYEEEE come from the germline V gene. Unmatched junction bases numbered 8, after V lost 2 bases and J lost 4 bases. The TCR was taken from an adult in good health. This sample comprised peripheral blood, obtained on day 0 of AZD1222 vaccination. The chain joins TRBV5-6 to TRBJ2-7, with 11 bases fitting TRBD1. DNA of the CDR3: TGTGCCAGCAGCTTTACGGCCGGGACAGGGGGTTACGAGCAGTACTTC. The encoded protein is CASSFTAGTGGYEQYF.